One sample yielded the 32 T cell receptor beta chains listed below, sequenced in a study of T-cell memory formation after mild COVID-19. TCRdb analysed the 5' RACE reads with MiXCR anew, one entry per CDR3 protein. The sample has about 57,000 distinct CDR3 sequences; about 12% are singletons. Specimen: PBMCs or a T cell subset sorted from them (not recorded which). These receptors originate from a man between 18 and 35 years old who had mild COVID-19 (a few samples of this study predate the infection). Cell type and time point are not known.

Many counts were recorded for this clonotype. The V and J genes are TRBV7-6 and TRBJ2-1, with unresolved D. CDR3 length: 15 amino acids. Germline loops: CDR1 SGHVS, CDR2 FNYEAQ. Trimming took 0 bases from V and 6 from J, leaving 12 bases between them. In DNA form, the CDR3 reads TGTGCCAGCAGCTTAGCCCCTACCTCGGGCAATGAGCAGTTCTTC. The encoded protein is CASSLAPTSGNEQFF.

The chain has TRBV24-1 and TRBJ1-5; D not certain. Germline V lookup: CDR1 KGHDR, CDR2 SFDVKD. The CDR3 contains 12 residues. Trimming removed 5 bases at V and 7 bases at J, with 8 bases between. The CDR3 bases are TGTGCCACCAGTGTCCCCGGGCAGCCCCAGCATTTT. It encodes CATSVPGQPQHF.

This clonotype has only a few counts. The chain combines TRBV20-1 with TRBJ2-7; 7 positions match TRBD2. The J segment lost 2 bases and the V segment lost 1 base, leaving 8 bases of the junction unmatched. Germline V gene sequence: CDR1 DFQATT, CDR2 SNEGSKA (reference sequence). The CDR3 contains 15 residues. The CDR3 region is CSARAAEGGAYEQYF. The CDR3 DNA reads as TGCAGTGCTAGAGCTGCGGAGGGAGGGGCCTACGAGCAGTACTTC.

This chain uses TRBV20-1 with TRBJ2-3, with D uncertain. Germline CDR1 and CDR2: DFQATT and SNEGSKA (reference sequence). The CDR3 is 16 residues long. Trimming left V 0 bases short and J 0 bases short, with 13 bases between. The CDR3 DNA follows: TGCAGTGCTAGAGAGGGGTCAACATTTAGCACAGATACGCAGTATTTT. It specifies CSAREGSTFSTDTQYF.

This clonotype was observed a handful of times. This CDR3 reads CASSQEGLNYGYTF. The CDR3 region has the DNA TGCGCCAGCAGCCAAGAGGGACTTAACTATGGCTACACCTTC. This rearrangement joins TRBV4-1 to TRBJ1-2, with D possibly TRBD1 on 5 matching bases. The length of the CDR3 is 14 residues. The germline V gene encodes CDR1 MGHRA and CDR2 YSYEKL. Trimming pared 0 bases from V and 1 base from J, leaving 6 bases between.

This clonotype was observed a handful of times. The CDR3 region has the DNA TGTGCCAGCAGTCCTGCCGGGGGGGGGGCGTCCGGCTACACCTTC. Translated, it gives CASSPAGGGASGYTF. The chain has TRBV11-2 and TRBJ1-2, with D tentatively TRBD1 (6 bases). CDR3 length equals 15 residues. Trimming left V 6 bases short and J 8 bases short, with 22 bases between. Germline CDR1 and CDR2: SGHAT and FQNNGV.

This clonotype was counted a few times. V is TRBV4-3 and J is TRBJ1-3; D remains ambiguous. Trimming left V 1 base short and J 0 bases short, with 10 bases between. CDR3 length: 16 amino acids. CDR1 and CDR2 (germline): LGHNA, YSLEER. This CDR3 reads CASSQAQLASGNTIYF. The CDR3 bases are TGCGCCAGCAGCCAAGCTCAGCTTGCCTCTGGAAACACCATATATTTT.

This chain uses TRBV10-3 with TRBJ2-1; D unresolved. Germline CDR1 reads ENHRY; CDR2 reads SYGVKD. The CDR3 has 13 residues. Trimming stripped 2 bases from V and 6 bases from J, with 8 bases between. This CDR3 reads CAISEVTINEQFF. CDR3 sequence (DNA): TGTGCCATCAGTGAGGTCACTATCAATGAGCAGTTCTTC.

The chain joins TRBV5-6 to TRBJ1-1; D possibly corresponds to TRBD1 (6 bases). Germline values: CDR1 SGHDT, CDR2 YYEEEE. V gave up 0 bases and J gave up 5 bases, with 17 bases separating them. This CDR3 has 16 amino acids. The CDR3 sequence: CASSLGTAGERTEAFF. The CDR3 nucleotides read TGTGCCAGCAGCTTGGGGACAGCCGGGGAGAGAACTGAAGCTTTCTTT.

This clonotype was counted only a few times. The chain is built from TRBV27 and TRBJ1-1; 7 positions match TRBD1. Losses at the gene ends were 6 bases for V and 1 base for J; bases not matched to a gene: 11. The germline V gene has CDR1 MNHEY and CDR2 SMNVEV (reference sequence). This CDR3 spans 16 amino acids. CDR3 loop: CASSPARRDRNTEAFF. DNA for the CDR3: TGTGCCAGCAGCCCCGCCCGCCGGGACAGGAACACTGAAGCTTTCTTT.

The chain has TRBV20-1 and TRBJ2-5; 10 bases are a match to TRBD2. The CDR3 totals 12 residues. In germline, CDR1 is DFQATT, CDR2 SNEGSKA (reference sequence). The CDR3 loop reads CRAGTSDETQYF. CDR3 sequence (DNA): TGCAGGGCCGGGACTAGCGACGAGACCCAGTACTTC.

The chain is built from TRBV10-3 and TRBJ1-1; 9 nucleotides line up with TRBD1. V lost 9 bases to trimming and J lost 8 bases; unmatched junction nucleotides: 10. The germline V gene encodes CDR1 ENHRY and CDR2 SYGVKD. This CDR3 region has 13 residues. The CDR3 DNA reads as TGTGCCATTTCCGGGACAGGGCTCATGGAAGCTTTCTTT. It is translated as CAISGTGLMEAFF.

This clonotype has at least ten counts. The chain uses TRBV7-2 and TRBJ1-1, with no clear D. Germline CDR1 and CDR2: SGHTA and FQGNSA. This CDR3 region has 13 residues. Trimming left V 4 bases short and J 2 bases short, with 8 bases between. The CDR3 is CASSSDGNTEAFF. CDR3 coding DNA: TGTGCCAGCAGCTCAGACGGCAACACTGAAGCTTTCTTT.

The table lists this clonotype with a few counts. V usage is TRBV11-2 and J usage is TRBJ2-1; TRBD2 matches 7 bases. Germline values: CDR1 SGHAT, CDR2 FQNNGV. J gave up 10 bases and V 1 base, and 7 bases lay outside the gene matches. There are 14 residues in the CDR3. The CDR3, as DNA: TGTGCCAGCAGCTTAGGGCTAGCGGTAGAGGAGCAGTTCTTC. Its translation: CASSLGLAVEEQFF.

This clonotype was found many times. The rearrangement joins TRBV6-2 or TRBV6-3 to TRBJ2-7, with a tentative D call TRBD1 (6 bases). CDR1 MNHEY and CDR2 SVGEGT come from the germline V gene. This CDR3 has 16 residues. Trimming took 0 bases from V and 3 from J, leaving 15 bases between them. The CDR3: CASSYSRGAHFYEQYV. In DNA form, the CDR3 reads TGTGCCAGCAGTTACTCCAGGGGCGCCCATTTCTACGAGCAGTACGTC.

The rearrangement links TRBV7-9 to TRBJ1-1, with no clear D. Germline CDR1 is SEHNR and CDR2 is FQNEAQ (reference sequence). The CDR3 has 11 amino acids. Trimming removed 6 bases at V and 4 bases at J, with 6 bases between. CDR3 loop: CASRNPTEAFF. CDR3 sequence (DNA): TGTGCCAGCAGGAATCCCACTGAAGCTTTCTTT.

The chain is built from TRBV12-3 or TRBV12-4 and TRBJ1-1, with 9 bases matching TRBD1. The CDR3 loop spans 13 amino acids. The ends lost 7 bases at V and 5 bases at J; junction bases unmatched: 5. For the CDR3, the DNA is TGTGCCAGCACCCGGGACAGGGCTACTGAAGCTTTCTTT. It codes for CASTRDRATEAFF.

The chain joins TRBV28 to TRBJ1-3; a weak D match, TRBD1 (6 bases). Trimming shortened V by 7 bases and J by 0 bases, and 19 bases separated the two germline ends. The CDR3 length is 17 residues. Germline lookup yields CDR1 MDHEN and CDR2 SYDVKM. As DNA, the CDR3 is TGTGCCAGCAAGCAAGGGGGTCTGGTTGGCTCTGGAAACACCATATATTTT. Translation: CASKQGGLVGSGNTIYF.

This clonotype was detected only a few times. The V and J genes are TRBV6-6 and TRBJ1-5, with 9 bases aligning to TRBD1. Germline CDR1 and CDR2: MNHNY and SVGAGI (reference sequence). The V gene end was trimmed by 3 bases and the J gene end by 6 bases; junction bases not matched to a gene: 9. The CDR3 runs to 16 residues. The CDR3 spells CASSYPTGQGSQPQHF. The CDR3, as DNA: TGTGCCAGCAGTTATCCCACCGGACAGGGGAGTCAGCCCCAGCATTTT.

This clonotype was seen a few times. This chain uses TRBV6-6 with TRBJ1-5; a possible D gene is TRBD1 (5 bases). The length of the CDR3 is 17 residues. The germline V gene encodes CDR1 MNHNY and CDR2 SVGAGI (reference sequence). V lost 7 bases and J lost 1, with 20 bases in between. Here the CDR3 DNA reads TGTGCCAGCAAAAGAGACTGGGGGGGAGGCAGCAATCAGCCCCAGCATTTT. Amino acids: CASKRDWGGGSNQPQHF.

This chain connects TRBV5-1 to TRBJ2-3, with D uncertain. Germline V gene lookup returns CDR1 SGHRS and CDR2 YFSETQ. Trimming took 0 bases from V and 4 from J, leaving 3 bases between them. The CDR3 totals 12 residues. CDR3 nucleotides: TGCGCCAGCAGCTTGGAGTCAGATACGCAGTATTTT. This translates into CASSLESDTQYF.

This clonotype was found many times. This chain links TRBV28 with TRBJ2-7, with a tentative D call TRBD2 (7 bases). There are 14 residues in the CDR3. With 7 bases removed from V and 4 bases from J, the gap between germline ends came to 17 bases. Germline CDR1 and CDR2: MDHEN and SYDVKM. CDR3 bases: TGTGCCAGCACGATGGGAGGGACACCTTACGAGCAGTACGTC. Its protein product is CASTMGGTPYEQYV.

The gene calls are TRBV18 and TRBJ2-6, with 7 bases matching TRBD1. Trimming cost V 3 bases and J 2 bases; bases outside gene matches: 1. CDR3 length equals 15 residues. CDR1 and CDR2 from the germline V gene are KGHSH and LQKENI. As DNA, the CDR3 is TGTGCCAGCTCACCGGGACAGACTGGGGCCAACGTCCTGACTTTC. Encoded protein: CASSPGQTGANVLTF.

The CDR3 sequence is CASSRTGGNSPLHF. CDR3 nucleotides: TGTGCCAGCAGTCGGACAGGGGGGAATTCACCCCTCCACTTT. J is TRBJ1-6 and V is TRBV3-1; 10 bases are a match to TRBD1. This CDR3 comprises 14 residues. Germline CDR1 reads LGHDT; CDR2 reads YNNKEL (reference sequence). V dropped 6 bases and J dropped 7; count of bases not matched to a gene: 3.

With regard to this clonotype: One end of the junction is discordant with germline, which a read error may explain. This sequence joins TRBV11-2 and TRBJ2-4, with 7 bases matching TRBD1. This CDR3 is built from 14 residues. The germline gives CDR1 SGHAT, CDR2 FQNNGV. The CDR3 sequence is CAISARTGPNIQYF. CDR3 coding DNA: TGTGCCATCAGCGCCCGGACAGGACCAAACATTCAGTACTTC.

The chain combines TRBV12-3 or TRBV12-4 with TRBJ1-2; D unresolved. This CDR3 is 12 amino acids long. Trimming left V 6 bases short and J 4 bases short, with 9 bases between. The CDR3 nucleotides read TGTGCCAGCAGCCTACTGGGCTATGGCTACACCTTC. It translates to CASSLLGYGYTF.

The sample holds a few counts of this clonotype. The V gene is TRBV6-5, the J gene TRBJ2-3, with D uncertain. V was clipped by 6 bases and J by 2 bases, with 12 bases between them. The CDR3 has 14 amino acids. Per the germline V gene, CDR1 is MNHEY and CDR2 is SVGAGI. For the CDR3, the DNA is TGTGCCAGCAGGAGAGACACCCTCACAGATACGCAGTATTTT. Protein product: CASRRDTLTDTQYF.

This clonotype was seen a few times. The chain is built from TRBV6-6 and TRBJ1-6; D is undetermined. The ends were cut back, 3 bases at V and 0 bases at J, with 15 bases in the middle. The CDR3 is 18 amino acids. Looked up from germline, CDR1 is MNHNY and CDR2 is SVGAGI (reference sequence). The CDR3 reads CASSYQEWESSYNSPLHF. The CDR3, as DNA: TGTGCCAGCAGTTATCAGGAATGGGAGAGCTCCTATAATTCACCCCTCCACTTT.

This clonotype was counted a few times. As DNA, the CDR3 is TGCGCCAGCAGCTTACTGCAGGGGGGTGAGCAGTTCTTC. It translates to CASSLLQGGEQFF. The chain couples TRBV5-1 to TRBJ2-1; possibly TRBD1 for D (7 bases). This CDR3 is 13 amino acids long. Germline V gives CDR1 SGHRS, CDR2 YFSETQ. Trimming left V 2 bases short and J 9 bases short, with 12 bases between.

In its sample, this clonotype was seen a few times. The V call is TRBV3-1, the J call TRBJ1-1, with 8 bases that match TRBD1. This CDR3 contains 14 residues. Germline-derived CDR1 and CDR2 are LGHDT and YNNKEL (reference sequence). V lost 0 bases to trimming and J lost 6 bases; unmatched junction nucleotides: 3. The CDR3 nucleotides are TGTGCCAGCAGCCAAGATCAGGGGGCGGCTGAAGCTTTCTTT. This gives the protein CASSQDQGAAEAFF.

At least ten counts were recorded for this clonotype. The chain links TRBV5-1 to TRBJ2-5; 7 nucleotides match TRBD2. The CDR3 is 15 amino acids. From germline, CDR1 is SGHRS and CDR2 YFSETQ. With V trimmed by 1 base and J by 5 bases, 8 bases remained unmatched. For the CDR3, the DNA is TGCGCCAGCAGCTTGTTATTGCTAGCGGTCGAGACCCAGTACTTC. Its protein is CASSLLLLAVETQYF.

V and J are TRBV5-4 and TRBJ2-7; D unresolved. Looked up from germline, CDR1 is SGHNT and CDR2 is YYREEE (reference sequence). The CDR3 loop spans 13 amino acids. The germline V and J ends were trimmed by 2 bases and 7 bases, with 13 bases remaining between them. DNA for the CDR3: TGTGCCAGCAGCTTCTTCGATACTCGGGAGCAGTACTTC. Encoded protein: CASSFFDTREQYF.